This TCR beta chain was captured in a study of T cell responses to AZD1222 COVID-19 vaccine (dated by TCRdb to about 2021). About the full investigation: AZD1222 recipients with second doses at about 4 weeks or about 12 weeks were pooled, because spike-specific TCR depth and breadth did not differ between schedules. Trial participants were enrolled by age into subgroups of 18-55, 56-69 and 70-plus years, and roughly 150, 30 and 60 TCR-sequenced participants, respectively, were included in these subgroups. TCR sequencing covered about 230 trial participants: 207 given two doses of AZD1222 and 26 given two doses of MenACWY control vaccine. Results the study describes overall, beyond this receptor: The 56-69-year group was small, and its depth increase did not reach significance, likely because of low power. Epitopes outside the regions mutated in the B.1.351 and B.1.1.7 variants were reportedly recognized by nearly half of the unique spike-specific TCRs. No day 14 peak-response samples were available, so repertoires were characterized only after the peak T cell response. Spike-specific TCR breadth and depth rose significantly after two AZD1222 doses compared with day 0 and with MenACWY recipients. The vaccine-associated CD4 TCRs covered the entire spike protein, and the dominant responses fell in regions 160-218 and 743-854. Conclusions about previously exposed vaccinees are limited because only a handful of AZD1222 recipients were SARS-CoV-2 seropositive at baseline. Most participants were white British and females outnumbered males, and the authors suggested that clonal diversity may have been underestimated.

The CDR3 regions of human TCRbeta chains were analyzed by immunosequencing. The authors' pipeline ran thus. Repertoire TCRs were checked for matches against a reference library of SARS-CoV-2-specific TCRs that had been generated using the MIRA antigen-specificity platform. Breadth meant the fraction of unique TCRs that were SARS-CoV-2-associated, whereas depth meant the fraction of total T cells that were SARS-CoV-2-associated. Using the MIRA data, each spike-specific TCR was assigned both to the spike region to which the TCR was reactive and to a CD4 or CD8 class. Log10-transformed breadth and depth values were compared by one-way ANOVA with Sidak's multiple comparisons tests. TCRdb's version of the immuneACCESS table is confined to in-frame rearrangements and falls short of the full clone set. An unresolved V gene accounts for under half of the shortfall where checked; the remainder is of unknown origin. That table supplies the V and J calls and clone size; D and trimming were determined from the DNA. The sample contains 100,000 to 150,000 clones, 70% to 90% of them found a single time. The ten largest clones capture under 25% of the sample.

This clone appeared once. Its antigen remains unidentified. Base qualities are not recorded, but no much larger clone differs from it by a single base. The sample's time point label, in plain terms: baseline before first vaccination. Vaccinee samples came from UK trials COV001 and COV002, including a single-blind randomized controlled phase 2/3 trial of AZD1222 (ChAdOx1 nCoV-19) in healthy adults. For TCRbeta chain sequencing, PBMC samples were collected from trial participants at day 0 and at day 28 after the second dose. The germline V gene specifies SGDLS as CDR1 and YYNGEE as CDR2. V and J are trimmed by 4 bases and 1 base, and the gene matches miss 5 bases of the junction. The CDR3 contains 14 residues, cysteine and phenylalanine counted. Just CDR3 DNA is preserved here, 42 bases in frame from base 1.

This clonotype was obtained from an adult in good health. In this chain, TRBV9 is recombined with TRBJ2-7, with 7 junctional bases fitting TRBD1. Sequencing used peripheral blood, obtained on day 0 of AZD1222 vaccination. The sequenced DNA: TGTGCCAGCAGCCCCCTGACAGGGTCCTACGAGCAGTACTTC. Translated, it reads CASSPLTGSYEQYF.